Listed below are T cell receptor beta chains from one sample, sequenced in a study of T cells in localized non-small cell lung cancer. Method: immunoSEQ multiplex PCR; TCRdb's copy keeps in-frame clones and lacks some. The sample lists about 27,000 clones; about 88% were seen once. The starting material was peripheral blood, obtained before any cancer treatment. Receptors were obtained from a female donor of 60 years or more with stage II squamous cell lung carcinoma. Each CDR3 is given with its conserved first and last residue. A D gene is named only where the DNA matches it firmly. Some rows have no size entry. The others give once, few or many, or a class for an expanded clone.

j_gene	abundance	d_gene	v_gene	CDR3aa	CDR3nt
TRBJ2-5	-	-	TRBV7-2	CASTQKGGAETQYF	TGTGCCAGCACCCAAAAGGGGGGGGCAGAGACCCAGTACTTC
TRBJ1-3	-	TRBD1	TRBV18	CASSPGTGSTGNTIYF	TGTGCCAGCTCACCAGGGACAGGGTCCACTGGAAACACCATATATTTT
TRBJ2-1	-	TRBD2	TRBV2	CASIPGLAGLDEQFF	TGTGCCAGCATCCCGGGACTAGCGGGGCTAGATGAGCAGTTCTTC
TRBJ1-2	-	-	TRBV7-9	CASSDSIGYTF	TGTGCCAGCAGTGACAGTATAGGCTACACCTTC
TRBJ2-5	-	-	TRBV28	CASSPGLQETQYF	TGTGCCAGCAGTCCGGGGCTACAAGAGACCCAGTACTTC
TRBJ2-7	once	-	TRBV11-2	CASSSAYEQYF	TGTGCCAGCAGTTCTGCCTACGAGCAGTACTTC
TRBJ1-1	few	TRBD1	TRBV4-3	CASQRGQGATEAFF	TGCGCCAGCCAGAGGGGACAGGGCGCCACTGAAGCTTTCTTT
TRBJ2-7	-	TRBD1	TRBV2	CASMLTLLDRDSSYEQYF	TGTGCCAGCATGCTCACTCTTCTGGACAGGGATAGCTCCTACGAGCAGTACTTC
TRBJ1-5	-	TRBD1	TRBV19	CASNPRGQGWQPQHF	TGTGCCAGTAACCCGAGGGGGCAGGGCTGGCAGCCCCAGCATTTT
TRBJ2-6	-	-	TRBV18	CASSPPVASGANVLTF	TGTGCCAGCTCACCACCGGTAGCCTCTGGGGCCAACGTCCTGACTTTC
TRBJ1-2	-	-	TRBV6-5	CASSYSRQSYGYTF	TGTGCCAGCAGTTACTCCCGGCAGTCTTATGGCTACACCTTC
TRBJ1-2	few	TRBD1	TRBV28	CASSLPGTGVGYTF	TGTGCCAGCAGTCTTCCCGGGACAGGGGTCGGCTACACCTTC
TRBJ2-6	-	TRBD1	TRBV2	CASARDRGISGANVLTF	TGTGCCAGCGCCCGGGACAGGGGGATCTCTGGGGCCAACGTCCTGACTTTC
TRBJ1-5	few	-	TRBV6-5	CASQQAGQPQHF	TGTGCCAGCCAACAGGCCGGGCAGCCCCAGCATTTT
TRBJ2-6	-	TRBD1	TRBV2	CASSRDSTRSGANVLTF	TGTGCCAGCAGTCGGGACAGTACTCGCTCTGGGGCCAACGTCCTGACTTTC
TRBJ1-2	-	-	TRBV6-5	CASSWQGGGNGYTF	TGTGCCAGCAGTTGGCAGGGTGGTGGGAATGGCTACACCTTC
TRBJ2-1	-	TRBD1	TRBV5-1	CASSPGQGGRQFF	TGCGCCAGCAGCCCGGGACAGGGGGGGAGGCAGTTCTTC
TRBJ2-5	-	-	TRBV6-5	CASSYRGRETQYF	TGTGCCAGCAGTTACAGGGGAAGGGAGACCCAGTACTTC
TRBJ2-1	few	TRBD2	TRBV11-1	CASSSLAGVNEQFF	TGTGCCAGCAGCTCGTTAGCGGGAGTTAATGAGCAGTTCTTC
TRBJ2-3	-	TRBD2	TRBV7-8	CASSFTRGLQTDTQYF	TGTGCCAGCAGCTTTACGCGGGGACTACAGACAGATACGCAGTATTTT
TRBJ2-7	-	TRBD2	TRBV6-1	CASSGTSGAYEQYF	TGTGCCAGCAGTGGGACTAGCGGAGCCTACGAGCAGTACTTC
TRBJ2-7	-	-	TRBV11-2	CASSLEGAVSSYEQYF	TGTGCCAGCAGCTTAGAAGGGGCGGTCAGCTCCTACGAGCAGTACTTC
TRBJ1-1	-	-	TRBV28	CASSIPTDNTEAFF	TGTGCCAGCAGTATCCCGACAGACAACACTGAAGCTTTCTTT
TRBJ2-2	-	TRBD1	TRBV5-1	CASRDRGRTGELFF	TGCGCCAGCAGAGACAGGGGGCGAACCGGGGAGCTGTTTTTT
TRBJ1-2	-	-	TRBV4-2	CASSQDMGRDRTF	TGTGCCAGCAGCCAAGATATGGGCAGGGACCGAACCTTC
TRBJ1-2	-	-	TRBV6-6	CASSYDSNYGYTF	TGTGCCAGCAGTTACGACAGTAACTATGGCTACACCTTC
TRBJ2-7	-	TRBD1	TRBV5-1	CASSLAGDSYEQYF	TGCGCCAGCAGCTTGGCCGGGGACAGCTACGAGCAGTACTTC
TRBJ1-2	-	TRBD1	TRBV28	CASSLPTGGSYGYTF	TGTGCCAGCAGTTTACCCACAGGGGGCAGCTATGGCTACACCTTC
TRBJ2-5	-	-	TRBV20-1	CSTAQETQYF	TGCAGTACTGCTCAAGAGACCCAGTACTTC
TRBJ2-1	-	-	TRBV7-2	CASSLGSAANEQFF	TGTGCCAGCAGCTTAGGCTCTGCGGCCAATGAGCAGTTCTTC
TRBJ2-2	-	TRBD1	TRBV29-1	CSSPGQGAGELFF	TGCAGCTCCCCGGGACAGGGAGCCGGGGAGCTGTTTTTT
TRBJ2-7	-	-	TRBV9	CASSVGSSSYEQYF	TGTGCCAGCAGCGTAGGTTCCAGTTCCTACGAGCAGTACTTC
TRBJ1-5	-	-	TRBV29-1	CSVADGLLGNQPQHF	TGCAGCGTTGCGGACGGCTTACTTGGCAATCAGCCCCAGCATTTT
TRBJ2-1	-	-	TRBV7-3	CASSSQGQTYNEQFF	TGTGCCAGCAGCTCTCAGGGGCAAACCTACAATGAGCAGTTCTTC
TRBJ2-7	-	-	TRBV28	CASSLRGAGVEQYF	TGTGCCAGCAGTTTACGGGGCGCTGGGGTCGAGCAGTACTTC
TRBJ2-5	once	-	TRBV19	CASRMGGEETQYF	TGTGCCAGTAGAATGGGTGGGGAAGAGACCCAGTACTTC
TRBJ1-6	-	-	TRBV9	CASSGEQAALHF	TGTGCCAGCAGCGGGGAACAGGCTGCCCTCCACTTT
TRBJ1-1	-	-	TRBV28	CASTTKRGWVTEAFF	TGTGCCAGCACCACCAAGAGGGGGTGGGTCACTGAAGCTTTCTTT
TRBJ1-6	once	-	TRBV30	CAWSVRAGGSPLHF	TGTGCCTGGAGTGTCAGGGCCGGCGGTTCACCCCTCCACTTT
TRBJ2-1	-	TRBD1	TRBV10-3	CAINEGKGAYNEQFF	TGTGCCATCAACGAGGGGAAGGGGGCTTACAATGAGCAGTTCTTC
TRBJ1-3	-	-	TRBV27	CASSLTGTFSGNTIYF	TGTGCCAGCAGTTTAACGGGAACTTTCTCTGGAAACACCATATATTTT
TRBJ2-3	-	-	TRBV7-2	CASSLWRRPTDTQYF	TGTGCCAGCAGCTTATGGCGGAGACCCACAGATACGCAGTATTTT
TRBJ2-1	-	-	TRBV2	CASRDQLQDEQFF	TGTGCCAGCCGGGACCAACTTCAGGATGAGCAGTTCTTC
TRBJ2-1	-	TRBD2	TRBV7-2	CASSRAGGEQFF	TGTGCCAGCAGCCGGGCGGGAGGTGAGCAGTTCTTC
TRBJ1-2	-	TRBD1	TRBV5-1	CASSLDGQGASGYTF	TGCGCCAGCAGCTTGGACGGACAGGGGGCCAGTGGCTACACCTTC
TRBJ1-4	-	-	TRBV28	CASSPAGHAGEKLFF	TGTGCCAGCAGCCCCGCCGGACACGCGGGTGAAAAACTGTTTTTT
TRBJ2-3	once	TRBD1	TRBV7-9	CASTQQGQLTDTQYF	TGTGCCAGCACCCAGCAGGGACAGCTCACAGATACGCAGTATTTT
TRBJ1-4	-	-	TRBV30	CAWGEGTNEKLFF	TGTGCCTGGGGAGAGGGGACTAATGAAAAACTGTTTTTT
TRBJ2-6	-	-	TRBV7-9	CASSLYSSSGANVLTF	TGTGCCAGCAGCTTATACAGTAGTTCTGGGGCCAACGTCCTGACTTTC
TRBJ1-2	-	-	TRBV11-2	CASSLGTGNGYTF	TGTGCCAGCAGCTTAGGAACAGGGAATGGCTACACCTTC
TRBJ1-4	few	TRBD1	TRBV7-9	CASSGTGKETNEKLFF	TGTGCCAGCAGCGGGACAGGGAAGGAAACTAATGAAAAACTGTTTTTT
TRBJ2-7	once	-	TRBV13	CASSLDGRGISYEQYF	TGTGCCAGCAGCTTAGACGGCAGAGGAATTTCCTACGAGCAGTACTTC
TRBJ2-5	-	TRBD1	TRBV11-2	CASSLDDRDPETQYF	TGTGCCAGCAGCTTAGATGACAGGGATCCGGAGACCCAGTACTTC
TRBJ2-7	-	-	TRBV7-3	CASSSGLRDEQYF	TGTGCCAGCAGCTCGGGACTGAGAGACGAGCAGTACTTC
TRBJ2-5	-	TRBD2	TRBV25-1	CASSGTGGLETQYF	TGTGCCAGCAGTGGTACGGGAGGGTTAGAGACCCAGTACTTC
TRBJ1-1	-	-	TRBV29-1	CSVGLYSGGAFF	TGCAGCGTTGGGCTCTACTCCGGGGGAGCTTTCTTT
TRBJ1-2	once	-	TRBV7-2	CASSSDLSGYTF	TGTGCCAGCAGTTCCGATCTGTCTGGCTACACCTTC